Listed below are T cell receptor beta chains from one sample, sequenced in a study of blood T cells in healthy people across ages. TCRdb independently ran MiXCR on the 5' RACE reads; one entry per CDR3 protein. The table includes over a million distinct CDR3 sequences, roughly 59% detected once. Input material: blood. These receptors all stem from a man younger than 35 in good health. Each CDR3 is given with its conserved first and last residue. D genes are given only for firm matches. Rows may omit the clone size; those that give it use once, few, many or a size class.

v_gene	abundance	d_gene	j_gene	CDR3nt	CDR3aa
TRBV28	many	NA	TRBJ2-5	TGTGCCAGCAGTTTAGGAGTCGGGAAGACCCAGTACTTC	CASSLGVGKTQYF
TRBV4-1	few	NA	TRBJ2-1	TGCGCCAGCAGCAAAAGCCCTGCGAATGAGCAGTTCTTC	CASSKSPANEQFF
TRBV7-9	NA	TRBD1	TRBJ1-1	TGTGCCAGCAGCTTAGTTTCCCCCGGGACAGACCGGAACACTGAAGCTTTCTTT	CASSLVSPGTDRNTEAFF
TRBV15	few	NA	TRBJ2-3	TGTGCCACCAGCAGCGAGGGGAGGGATACGCAGTATTTT	CATSSEGRDTQYF
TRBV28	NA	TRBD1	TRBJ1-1	TGTGCCAGCAGTTTATCCCAGGGACAGGGGTATGAAGCTTTCTTT	CASSLSQGQGYEAFF
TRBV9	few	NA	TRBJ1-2	TGTGCCAGCAGCGCGCGGACAAAGCTAGGCTATGGCTACACCTTC	CASSARTKLGYGYTF
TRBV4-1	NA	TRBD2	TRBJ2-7	TGCGCCAGCAGCCACGGGACTAGCGGGAGGGGATCCTACAATGAGCAGTACTTC	CASSHGTSGRGSYNEQYF
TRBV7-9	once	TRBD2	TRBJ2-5	TGTGCCAGCAGCTTGCTAGCGGGAGGGCCCCACCAGCAGTACTTC	CASSLLAGGPHQQYF
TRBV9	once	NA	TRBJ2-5	TGTGCCAGCAGCGTAGCTGGGGCTCCAGAGACCCAGTACTTC	CASSVAGAPETQYF
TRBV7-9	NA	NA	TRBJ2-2	TGTGCCAGCAGCTCCCACACCGGGGAGCTGTTTTTT	CASSSHTGELFF
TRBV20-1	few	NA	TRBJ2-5	TGCAGTGCTAGCCCCCTGGTCCGGGGGCACCAAGAGACCCAGTACTTC	CSASPLVRGHQETQYF
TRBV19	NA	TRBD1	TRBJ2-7	TGTGCCAGTAGTAGCAGGGGGGGACAGGGGACCTACGAGCAGTACTTC	CASSSRGGQGTYEQYF
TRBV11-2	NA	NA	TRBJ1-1	TGTGCCAGCAGCTTATCGATACAGGGATTGTGGACTGAAGCTTTCTTT	CASSLSIQGLWTEAFF
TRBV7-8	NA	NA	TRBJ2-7	TGTGCCAGCAGCCTAGGGACCTCCCGACGGATTTCCTACGAGCAGTACTTC	CASSLGTSRRISYEQYF
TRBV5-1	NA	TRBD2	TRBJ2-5	TGCGCCAGCAGCCCCAGACTAGCCCAACTTGAGCAGTACTTC	CASSPRLAQLEQYF
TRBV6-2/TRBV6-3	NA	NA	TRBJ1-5	TGTGCCAGCAGTTATCTGGATAGCAATCAGCCCCAGCATTTT	CASSYLDSNQPQHF
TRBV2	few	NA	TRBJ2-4	TGTGCCAGCAGGAGGGGTCTTACCAAAAACATTCAGTACTTC	CASRRGLTKNIQYF
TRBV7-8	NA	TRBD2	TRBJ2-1	TGTGCCAGCAGCCCCGACAGAATACTTAGCGGGAGGGCCATTAATGAGCAGTTCTTC	CASSPDRILSGRAINEQFF
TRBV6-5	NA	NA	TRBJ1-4	TGTGCCAGCGGGCAGGGTGTGACTAATGAAAAACTGTTTTTT	CASGQGVTNEKLFF
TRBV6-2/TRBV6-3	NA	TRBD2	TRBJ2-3	TGTGCCAGCAGGAAGACTAGCTCCCGCACAGATACGCAGTATTTT	CASRKTSSRTDTQYF
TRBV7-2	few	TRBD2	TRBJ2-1	TGTGCCAGCAGTTCTCTTAGGGGGCTCACTAGCGGGAGGACGAATGAGCAGTTCTTC	CASSSLRGLTSGRTNEQFF
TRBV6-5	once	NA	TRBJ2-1	TGTGCCAGCAGCCCGGCAGGTCACTCCTACGAGCAGTTCTTC	CASSPAGHSYEQFF
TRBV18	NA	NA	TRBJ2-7	TGTGCCAGCTCACCCCTGCAGGGTAGGGAGCAGTACTTC	CASSPLQGREQYF
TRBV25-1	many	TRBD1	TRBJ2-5	TGTGCCAGCACCCAAGGTGGGACAGCCCAAGAGACCCAGTACTTC	CASTQGGTAQETQYF
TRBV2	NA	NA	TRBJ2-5	TGTGCCAGCAGTGTCCTCCGGACGATAAAAGAGACCCAGTACTTC	CASSVLRTIKETQYF
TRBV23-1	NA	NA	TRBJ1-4	TGCGCCAGCATGGACCCAATCCTGGAAAAACTGTTTTTT	CASMDPILEKLFF
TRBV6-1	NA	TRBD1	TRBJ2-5	TGTGCCAGCATCCTGGACAGGGGGCAGTACCAAGAGACCCAGTACTTC	CASILDRGQYQETQYF
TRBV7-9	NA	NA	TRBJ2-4	TGTGCCAGCAGCTATGAGGACAGTAGTGAGCAGTACTTC	CASSYEDSSEQYF
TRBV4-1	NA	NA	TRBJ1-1	TGCGCCAGCAGCCAATTAGTTGGGGGAGGCACTGAAGCTTTCTTT	CASSQLVGGGTEAFF
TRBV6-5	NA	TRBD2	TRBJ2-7	TGTGCCGTTGGGGAGCGGGGCTCCTACGGGCAGTACTTC	CAVGERGSYGQYF
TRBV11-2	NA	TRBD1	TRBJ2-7	TGTGCCAGCAGCTTTGGTTATGCGGGACAGGGGGCCTACGAGCAGTACTTC	CASSFGYAGQGAYEQYF
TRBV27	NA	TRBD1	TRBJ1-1	TGTGCCAGCAAAGGAGGGACAGGGAGGTTGGGGAACACTGAAGCTTTCTTT	CASKGGTGRLGNTEAFF
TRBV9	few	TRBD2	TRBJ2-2	TGTGCCAGCAGCGTAGTCTCTAGCGGGAGCGCCGGGGAGCTGTTTTTT	CASSVVSSGSAGELFF
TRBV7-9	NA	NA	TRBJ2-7	TGTGCCAGCAGCAAGATCGGGGGAGGTTATTACGAGCAGTACTTC	CASSKIGGGYYEQYF
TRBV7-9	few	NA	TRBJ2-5	TGTGCCAGCAGCCGGGACGTTGAGACCCAGTACTTC	CASSRDVETQYF
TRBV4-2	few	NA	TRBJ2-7	TGTGCCAGCAGCCAAGATGTCAACTCCTACGAGCAGTACTTC	CASSQDVNSYEQYF
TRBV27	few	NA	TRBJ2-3	TGTGCCAGCAGTTTCGGCGGGCCGTACGCAGATACGCAGTATTTT	CASSFGGPYADTQYF
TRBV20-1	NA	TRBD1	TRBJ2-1	TGCAGTGCTAGTCAGGGGGACAATGAGCAGTTCTTC	CSASQGDNEQFF
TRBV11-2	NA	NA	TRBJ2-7	TGTGCCAGCAGCTTGGGGGACTTGGGCTCCTACGAGCAGTACTTC	CASSLGDLGSYEQYF
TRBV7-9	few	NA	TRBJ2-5	TGTGCCAGCAGCTTATCGCTTTTAGAGACCCAGTACTTC	CASSLSLLETQYF
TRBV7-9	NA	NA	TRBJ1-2	TGTGCCAGCAGCTTAGCGACACTATATGGCTACACCTTC	CASSLATLYGYTF
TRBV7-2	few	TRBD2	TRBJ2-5	TGTGCCAGCAGCTCCTGGACTAGCTCCAAGACCCAGTACTTC	CASSSWTSSKTQYF
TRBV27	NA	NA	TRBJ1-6	TGTGCCAGCAGTTTAAAGCAGGGTAACTCCTATAATTCACCCCTCCACTTT	CASSLKQGNSYNSPLHF
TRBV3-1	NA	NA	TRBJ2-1	TGTGCCAGCAGCACACCGCGGGACTCCCACAATGAGCAGTTCTTC	CASSTPRDSHNEQFF
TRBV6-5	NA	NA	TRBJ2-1	TGTGCCAGCAGTTACTTAGACTCCTACAATGAGCAGTTCTTC	CASSYLDSYNEQFF
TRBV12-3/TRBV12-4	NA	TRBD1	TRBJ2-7	TGTGCCAGCACTTTGACAGGGCGAACCTACGAGCAGTACTTC	CASTLTGRTYEQYF
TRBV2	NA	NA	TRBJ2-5	TGTGCCAGCAGAGGCCCTCAAGGGGCACAGTACTTC	CASRGPQGAQYF
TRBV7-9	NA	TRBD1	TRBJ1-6	TGTGCCAGCAGCCCAACAGGGGGCTCCTATAATTCACCCCTCCACTTT	CASSPTGGSYNSPLHF
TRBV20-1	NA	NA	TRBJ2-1	TGCAGTGCTAGAGTACCCGGGAGAGGCTATGAGCAGTTCTTC	CSARVPGRGYEQFF
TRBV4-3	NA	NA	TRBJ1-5	TGCGCCAGCAGCCAAGGTACAGGGACCCATAGCAATCAGCCCCAGCATTTT	CASSQGTGTHSNQPQHF
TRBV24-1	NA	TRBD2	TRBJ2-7	TGTGCCACCAGTGATTCCGGGACTAGCGGGAGGGCTTACGAGCAGTACTTC	CATSDSGTSGRAYEQYF